This T cell receptor beta chain was sequenced in a study of chronic HIV infection and antiretroviral therapy. Germline CDR1 and CDR2: SGHRS and YFSETQ. The CDR3 totals 17 residues. Unmatched junction bases numbered 15, after V lost 3 bases and J lost 6 bases. From the 5' RACE reads, TCRdb called clonotypes with MiXCR, one entry per CDR3 protein. The sample holds under 55,000 distinct CDR3 sequences; about 19% are singletons and the top ten take under 3.5%. Sequencing was carried out using peripheral blood. The TCR comes from an adult who had HIV and had not received antiretroviral therapy, or was an uninfected healthy control (not recorded which). This chain links TRBV5-1 with TRBJ1-1; 9 bases align to TRBD1. The CDR3 sequence: CASSSYRTQGANAEAFF. CDR3 DNA sequence: TGCGCCAGCAGCTCATATCGTACACAGGGGGCTAACGCTGAAGCTTTCTTT.